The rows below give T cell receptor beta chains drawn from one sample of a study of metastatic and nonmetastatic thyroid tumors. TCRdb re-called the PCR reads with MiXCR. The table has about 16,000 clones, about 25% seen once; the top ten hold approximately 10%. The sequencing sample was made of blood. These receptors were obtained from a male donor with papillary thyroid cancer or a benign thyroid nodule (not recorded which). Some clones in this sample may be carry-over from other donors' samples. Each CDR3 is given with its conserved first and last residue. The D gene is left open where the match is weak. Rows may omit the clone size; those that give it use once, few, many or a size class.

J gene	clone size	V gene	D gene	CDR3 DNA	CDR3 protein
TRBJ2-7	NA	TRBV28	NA	TGTGCCAGCAGTTTACCCGGGGCCTACGAGCAGTACTTC	CASSLPGAYEQYF
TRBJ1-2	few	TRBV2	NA	TGTGCCAGCAGGACATGTGGAGGTGGCTACACCTTC	CASRTCGGGYTF
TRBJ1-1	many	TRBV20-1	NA	TGCAGTGCTAGAGGAAAGAGCACTGAAGCTTTCTTT	CSARGKSTEAFF
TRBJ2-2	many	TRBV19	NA	TGTGCCAGTAGTATCCGTATTCAGGGCGGGGAGCTGTTTTTT	CASSIRIQGGELFF
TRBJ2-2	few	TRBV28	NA	TGTGCCAGCAGTTTAGGGGCAGGCGACACCGGGGAGCTGTTTTTT	CASSLGAGDTGELFF
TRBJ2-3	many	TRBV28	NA	TGTGCCAGCAGTTTATCAGGGCAACGACTCACAGATACGCAGTATTTT	CASSLSGQRLTDTQYF
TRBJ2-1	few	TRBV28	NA	TGTGCCAGCAGTTTGGAGGCCCTCAGCTCCTACAATGAGCAGTTCTTC	CASSLEALSSYNEQFF
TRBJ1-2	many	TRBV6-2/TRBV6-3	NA	TGTGCCAGCAGGTACCCCGGTCGCGGTGGCTACACCTTC	CASRYPGRGGYTF
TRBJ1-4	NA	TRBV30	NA	TGTGCCTGGAGGATGGGACAAGCAACTAATGAAAAACTGTTTTTT	CAWRMGQATNEKLFF
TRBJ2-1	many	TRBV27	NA	TGTGCCAGCAGGGCCCTTAGCCATGAGCAGTTCTTC	CASRALSHEQFF
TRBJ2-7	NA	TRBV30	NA	TGTGCCTGGAGCGCGAAGGGAGTCTACGAGCAGTACTTC	CAWSAKGVYEQYF
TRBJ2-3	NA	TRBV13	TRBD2	TGTGCCAGCAGCTCGCGGACTAGCGGACTACGGGATACGCAGTATTTT	CASSSRTSGLRDTQYF
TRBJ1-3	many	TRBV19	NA	TGTGCCAGTAGTATTTGGGGAGAAGGAAACACCATATATTTT	CASSIWGEGNTIYF
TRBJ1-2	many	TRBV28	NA	TGTGCCAGCAGTCAGGGGTCAGCTAACTATGGCTACACCTTC	CASSQGSANYGYTF
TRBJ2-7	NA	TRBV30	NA	TGTGCCTGGGGAACGGGACATTTGAACTACGAGCAGTACTTC	CAWGTGHLNYEQYF
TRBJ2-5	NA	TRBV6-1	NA	TGTGCCAGCAGTGAAGATTCGGGTCGGGAAGAGACCCAGTACTTC	CASSEDSGREETQYF
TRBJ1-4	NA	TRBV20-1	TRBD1	TGCAGTGTTAGAACGGCCGGGACAGAAATTGAAAAGCTGTTTTTT	CSVRTAGTEIEKLFF
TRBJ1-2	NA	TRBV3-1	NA	TGTGCCAGCAGCCAAGCAGGGGTTGATGGCTACACCTTC	CASSQAGVDGYTF
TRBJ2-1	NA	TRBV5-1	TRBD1	TGCGCCAGCACCCCCCCGGGACAGTCCTACAATGAGCAGTTCTTC	CASTPPGQSYNEQFF
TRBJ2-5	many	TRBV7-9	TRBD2	TGTGCCAGCAGCTCCGCGCTAGCGGGAGGGCCGGAGACCCAGTACTTC	CASSSALAGGPETQYF
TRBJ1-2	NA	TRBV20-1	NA	TGCAGTGCTAGAGGTACACTTACCCTTAACTATGGCTACACCTTC	CSARGTLTLNYGYTF
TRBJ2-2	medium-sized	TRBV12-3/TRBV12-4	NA	TGTGCCAGCAGTTCTCAGGGTGCGAACACCGGGGAGCTGTTTTTT	CASSSQGANTGELFF
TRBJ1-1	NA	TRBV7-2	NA	TGTGCCAGCAGGCCGGGACACTTATTGAACACTGAAGCTTTCTTT	CASRPGHLLNTEAFF
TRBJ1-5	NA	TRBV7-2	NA	TGTGCCAGCAGCTTTGACGGGGGGCAGCCCCAGCATTTT	CASSFDGGQPQHF
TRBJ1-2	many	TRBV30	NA	TGTGCCTGGAGTCTACCGGGACGTAACTATGTCGGCTACACCTTC	CAWSLPGRNYVGYTF
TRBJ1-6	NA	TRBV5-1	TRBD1	TGCGCCAGCAGCTTGGTGGGACAGCACCTCTCACCCCTCCACTTT	CASSLVGQHLSPLHF
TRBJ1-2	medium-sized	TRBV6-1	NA	TGTGCCAGCAGTGAAGGCGGGTCCGAGGGGCCGGGCTATGGCTACACCTTC	CASSEGGSEGPGYGYTF